Listed below are T cell receptor beta chains from one sample, sequenced in a study of blood T cells in healthy people across ages. TCRdb fed the 5' RACE reads into MiXCR, producing one record per CDR3 protein. This sample yields 800,000 or so distinct CDR3 sequences, of which about 59% are seen a single time; 28% belongs to the top ten. The sample was blood. Receptors were obtained from a man younger than 40 in good health. Both conserved end residues are part of each CDR3. A D gene is named only where the DNA matches it firmly. Size tells how often a clone was seen (once, few, many) or the class of an expanded clone, and some rows leave it out.

V gene	J gene	D gene	clone size	CDR3 protein	CDR3 DNA
TRBV5-4	TRBJ2-2	TRBD1	NA	CASSVGQRDTGELFF	TGTGCCAGCAGCGTGGGACAGCGCGACACCGGGGAGCTGTTTTTT
TRBV28	TRBJ1-2	TRBD1	NA	CASRAQGGQGPIGYGYTF	TGTGCCAGCAGAGCCCAAGGGGGACAGGGACCGATCGGCTATGGCTACACCTTC
TRBV29-1	TRBJ2-2	NA	NA	CSSPPPGWAPPGELFF	TGCAGCTCACCTCCTCCGGGATGGGCCCCACCCGGGGAGCTGTTTTTT
TRBV6-1	TRBJ1-1	NA	NA	CASSEFYSRPEAFF	TGTGCCAGCAGTGAATTCTACAGCAGGCCTGAAGCTTTCTTT
TRBV7-9	TRBJ1-2	NA	NA	CASSSREYGYTF	TGTGCCAGCAGCTCTCGAGAGTATGGCTACACCTTC
TRBV10-3	TRBJ2-7	NA	once	CAISEAGFPYEQYF	TGTGCCATCAGTGAGGCTGGGTTCCCCTACGAGCAGTACTTC
TRBV2	TRBJ1-2	TRBD1	once	CASSVMGTEANYGYTF	TGTGCCAGCAGTGTGATGGGGACAGAAGCTAACTATGGCTACACCTTC
TRBV6-5	TRBJ2-7	TRBD1	NA	CASSSGDRVFEQYF	TGTGCCAGCAGTTCGGGGGACAGGGTATTCGAGCAGTACTTC
TRBV27	TRBJ1-2	NA	NA	CASSLRLNYGYTF	TGTGCCAGCAGTTTGAGGTTAAACTATGGCTACACCTTC
TRBV9	TRBJ1-1	NA	NA	CASSALQGMNTEAFF	TGTGCCAGCAGCGCTCTACAGGGAATGAACACTGAAGCTTTCTTT
TRBV20-1	TRBJ2-7	TRBD2	NA	CSARVPSGTYEQYF	TGCAGTGCTAGGGTTCCTAGCGGGACCTACGAGCAGTACTTC
TRBV9	TRBJ1-4	NA	NA	CASSASSPTNEKLFF	TGTGCCAGCAGCGCGTCGTCTCCAACTAATGAAAAACTGTTTTTT
TRBV11-2	TRBJ2-5	TRBD2	once	CASSRGLAGRETQYF	TGTGCCAGCAGCCGGGGACTAGCGGGGCGAGAGACCCAGTACTTC
TRBV12-3/TRBV12-4	TRBJ2-3	NA	few	CASSTPRGNTDTQYF	TGTGCCAGCAGTACTCCCAGGGGAAACACAGATACGCAGTATTTT
TRBV7-2	TRBJ2-1	TRBD1	NA	CASSFTGDPYNEQFF	TGTGCCAGCAGCTTTACAGGGGATCCTTACAATGAGCAGTTCTTC
TRBV29-1	TRBJ2-5	NA	few	CSVDFAQETQYF	TGCAGCGTTGATTTCGCACAAGAGACCCAGTACTTC
TRBV6-5	TRBJ1-6	TRBD1	NA	CASRPPDRGGSPLHF	TGTGCCAGCAGACCGCCCGACAGGGGTGGTTCACCCCTCCACTTT
TRBV14	TRBJ2-1	NA	few	CASSQLGRRNEQFF	TGTGCCAGCAGCCAACTCGGGCGTAGGAATGAGCAGTTCTTC
TRBV15	TRBJ2-7	NA	few	CATSRSGDEQYF	TGTGCCACCAGCAGATCTGGGGACGAGCAGTACTTC
TRBV9	TRBJ2-1	TRBD1	NA	CASSVAGQGSNEQFF	TGTGCCAGCAGCGTAGCGGGACAGGGGTCCAATGAGCAGTTCTTC
TRBV4-2	TRBJ1-6	TRBD1	NA	CASSQDPPGDRVYSPLHF	TGTGCCAGCAGCCAAGACCCACCGGGGGACAGGGTGTATTCACCCCTCCACTTT
TRBV7-2	TRBJ1-6	NA	few	CASSFNPISYNSPLHF	TGTGCCAGCAGCTTTAATCCGATCTCCTATAATTCACCCCTCCACTTT
TRBV6-5	TRBJ2-5	TRBD1	NA	CASSNRDRKTQYF	TGTGCCAGCAGTAACCGGGACAGGAAGACCCAGTACTTC
TRBV2	TRBJ2-6	NA	NA	CASRALAGANVLTF	TGTGCCAGCAGGGCCCTAGCTGGGGCCAACGTCCTGACTTTC
TRBV2	TRBJ2-1	NA	NA	CATARTVTYNEQFF	TGTGCCACGGCGAGGACGGTGACCTACAATGAGCAGTTCTTC
TRBV20-1	TRBJ2-7	NA	few	CSARTYEQYF	TGCAGTGCTAGGACCTACGAGCAGTACTTC
TRBV7-2	TRBJ1-2	NA	NA	CASSVWGSYGYTF	TGTGCCAGCAGCGTATGGGGAAGCTATGGCTACACCTTC
TRBV2	TRBJ2-1	NA	few	CASKYNEQFF	TGTGCCAGCAAGTACAATGAGCAGTTCTTC
TRBV6-1	TRBJ2-5	NA	NA	CASRSGGTQYF	TGTGCCAGCAGAAGTGGGGGAACCCAGTACTTC
TRBV4-2	TRBJ1-2	NA	NA	CASSAAGSTRWYGYTF	TGTGCCAGCAGCGCGGCAGGTTCGACCCGATGGTATGGCTACACCTTC
TRBV7-9	TRBJ2-5	NA	NA	CASSARASSWQYF	TGTGCCAGCAGCGCAAGGGCTAGCTCGTGGCAGTACTTC
TRBV6-4	TRBJ2-1	TRBD2	NA	CASSPRTSGGNNEQFF	TGTGCCAGCAGTCCCAGGACTAGCGGGGGCAACAATGAGCAGTTCTTC
TRBV2	TRBJ2-5	NA	NA	CASSVGKSQETQYF	TGTGCCAGCAGTGTCGGCAAAAGCCAAGAGACCCAGTACTTC
TRBV5-1	TRBJ2-7	NA	NA	CASSPGRPEYEQCF	TGCGCCAGCAGCCCGGGACGCCCGGAGTACGAGCAGTGCTTC
TRBV5-1	TRBJ1-2	TRBD1	NA	CASSTGQGYNYGYTF	TGCGCCAGCAGCACCGGACAGGGTTATAACTATGGCTACACCTTC
TRBV5-1	TRBJ1-2	NA	NA	CASSLYRTTNYGYTF	TGCGCCAGCAGCTTGTACAGGACTACTAACTATGGCTACACCTTC
TRBV5-1	TRBJ1-5	NA	NA	CASALMTDQPQHF	TGCGCCAGCGCCCTTATGACGGATCAGCCCCAGCATTTT
TRBV7-2	TRBJ2-1	TRBD2	NA	CASSLNLAGEEQFF	TGTGCCAGCAGCTTAAACCTAGCGGGGGAAGAGCAGTTCTTC
TRBV4-1	TRBJ2-1	NA	NA	CASSQGGMTEQFF	TGCGCCAGCAGCCAAGGCGGTATGACGGAGCAGTTCTTC
TRBV5-5	TRBJ1-4	NA	once	CASSTTAQGNEKLFF	TGTGCCAGCAGTACTACGGCACAGGGAAATGAAAAACTGTTTTTT
TRBV20-1	TRBJ1-6	TRBD1	NA	CSARDFRDRGRNSPLHF	TGCAGTGCTAGAGATTTCCGGGACAGGGGGCGAAATTCACCCCTCCACTTT
TRBV29-1	TRBJ1-5	NA	NA	CSVEDQEGPQHF	TGCAGCGTTGAAGATCAGGAGGGGCCCCAGCATTTT
TRBV10-3	TRBJ2-5	NA	NA	CAISESIGGQETQYF	TGTGCCATCAGTGAGTCGATCGGAGGGCAAGAGACCCAGTACTTC
TRBV15	TRBJ2-5	NA	NA	CATRGGGRSPRATQYF	TGTGCCACCAGAGGTGGGGGGAGATCCCCTCGAGCGACCCAGTACTTC
TRBV7-2	TRBJ1-2	NA	NA	CASSRDGPSGYTF	TGTGCCAGCAGCCGAGACGGACCGAGCGGCTACACCTTC
TRBV7-3	TRBJ2-3	NA	NA	CASSLNGASRTDTQYF	TGTGCCAGCAGCTTAAATGGGGCATCTCGCACAGATACGCAGTATTTT
TRBV5-1	TRBJ1-1	TRBD1	NA	CASSSDRGGLRAFF	TGCGCCAGCAGCTCTGACAGGGGAGGCCTTCGAGCTTTCTTT
TRBV7-2	TRBJ2-5	TRBD1	NA	CASRGQGALETQYF	TGTGCCAGCCGGGGACAGGGGGCTTTAGAGACCCAGTACTTC
TRBV3-1	TRBJ2-5	NA	NA	CASSQGPGAQETQYF	TGTGCCAGCAGCCAAGGTCCGGGGGCACAAGAGACCCAGTACTTC
TRBV5-5	TRBJ2-3	TRBD2	NA	CACRASGGGLADTQYF	TGTGCCTGCAGAGCTAGCGGGGGGGGCCTAGCAGATACGCAGTATTTT
TRBV20-1	TRBJ2-1	TRBD2	NA	CRSVRDSEASGGAGEQFF	TGCAGATCTGTCCGGGACAGCGAAGCTAGCGGGGGGGCCGGTGAGCAGTTCTTC